This T cell receptor (beta chain) was obtained from a study of monozygotic twins with inflammatory bowel disease. This CDR3 comprises 13 residues. Germline values: CDR1 SEHNR, CDR2 FQNEAQ (reference sequence). One entry per CDR3 protein, without DNA, is what TCRdb gives after re-calling the 5' RACE reads. The listing contains around 230,000 distinct CDR3 sequences. This chain connects TRBV7-9 to TRBJ2-1; checking the TCRdb D call of TRBD1 is not possible without DNA. The clonotype originates from a human donor with ulcerative colitis or Crohn's disease, or a healthy co-twin of an affected twin (not recorded which). Sequenced material: blood. CDR3 sequence: CASSSPVVAEQFF.